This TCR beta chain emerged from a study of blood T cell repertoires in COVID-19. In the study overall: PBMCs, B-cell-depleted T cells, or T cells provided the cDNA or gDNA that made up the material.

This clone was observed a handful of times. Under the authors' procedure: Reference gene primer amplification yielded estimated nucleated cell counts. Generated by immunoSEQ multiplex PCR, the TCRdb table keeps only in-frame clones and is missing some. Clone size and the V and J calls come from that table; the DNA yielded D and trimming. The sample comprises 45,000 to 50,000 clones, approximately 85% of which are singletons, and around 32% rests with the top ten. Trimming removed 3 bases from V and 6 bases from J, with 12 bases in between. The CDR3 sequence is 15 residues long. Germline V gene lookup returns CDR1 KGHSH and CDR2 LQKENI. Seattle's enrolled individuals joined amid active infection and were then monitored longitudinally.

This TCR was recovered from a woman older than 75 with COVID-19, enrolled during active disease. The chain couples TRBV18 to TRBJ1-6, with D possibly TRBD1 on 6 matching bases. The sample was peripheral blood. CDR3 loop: CASSPSTGLNSPLHF. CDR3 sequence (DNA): TGTGCCAGCTCACCTTCCACAGGGCTTAATTCACCCCTCCACTTT.